Below, 2 T cell receptor beta chains from the same sample are listed, as sequenced in a study of breast tumors, draining lymph nodes, adjacent tissues. TCRdb used MiXCR to reprocess the multiplex PCR reads, holding one entry per CDR3 protein. The table records under 300,000 distinct CDR3 sequences, around 34% of them present only once. Axillary draining lymph nodes of breast cancer patients supplied the node samples. The specimen sequenced was axillary lymph node tissue. The receptors were sampled from a female donor with breast cancer. Some clones in this sample may be carry-over from other donors' samples.

This clonotype was counted many times. The chain joins TRBV7-3 to TRBJ2-3; TRBD2 matches at 12 bases. The J segment lost 7 bases and the V segment lost 5 bases, leaving 7 bases of the junction unmatched. This CDR3 is built from 15 residues. Per germline, CDR1 SGHTA and CDR2 FQGTGA. As DNA, the CDR3 is TGTGCCAGCAGCCGGGCCGGACTAGCGGGAAATACGCAGTATTTT. Translated, it gives CASSRAGLAGNTQYF.

This clonotype was seen repeatedly, ten times or more. The CDR3 region is CASRPGLAGSYQQFF. CDR3 coding DNA: TGTGCCAGCAGGCCGGGACTAGCAGGATCTTATCAGCAGTTCTTC. The gene calls are TRBV12-3 or TRBV12-4 and TRBJ2-1; 9 bases map to TRBD2. The CDR3 sequence is 15 residues long. J gave up 11 bases and V 6 bases, and 14 bases lay outside the gene matches.